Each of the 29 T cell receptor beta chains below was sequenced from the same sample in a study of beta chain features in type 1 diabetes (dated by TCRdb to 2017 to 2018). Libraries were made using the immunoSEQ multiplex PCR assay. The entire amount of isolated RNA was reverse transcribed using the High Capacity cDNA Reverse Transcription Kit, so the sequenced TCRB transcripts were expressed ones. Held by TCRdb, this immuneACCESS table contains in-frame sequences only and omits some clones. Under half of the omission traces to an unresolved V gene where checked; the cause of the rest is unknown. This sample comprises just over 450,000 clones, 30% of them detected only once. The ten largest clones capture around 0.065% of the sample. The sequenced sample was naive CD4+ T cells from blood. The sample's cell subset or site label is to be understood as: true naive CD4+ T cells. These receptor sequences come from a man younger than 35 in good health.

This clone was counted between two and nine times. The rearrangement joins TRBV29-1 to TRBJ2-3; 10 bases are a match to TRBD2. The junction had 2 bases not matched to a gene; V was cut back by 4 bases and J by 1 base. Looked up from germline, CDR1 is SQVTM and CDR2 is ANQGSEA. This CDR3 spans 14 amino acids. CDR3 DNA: TGCAGCGTTGCCGGGACTAGCGGCACAGATACGCAGTATTTT. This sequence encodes CSVAGTSGTDTQYF.

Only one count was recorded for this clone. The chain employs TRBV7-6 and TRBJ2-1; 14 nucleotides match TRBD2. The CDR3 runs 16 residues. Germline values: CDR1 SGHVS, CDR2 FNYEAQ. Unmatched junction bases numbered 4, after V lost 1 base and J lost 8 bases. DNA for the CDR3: TGTGCCAGCAGCTTAGTTCCGGGACTAGCGGGAGATGAGCAGTTCTTC. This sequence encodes CASSLVPGLAGDEQFF.

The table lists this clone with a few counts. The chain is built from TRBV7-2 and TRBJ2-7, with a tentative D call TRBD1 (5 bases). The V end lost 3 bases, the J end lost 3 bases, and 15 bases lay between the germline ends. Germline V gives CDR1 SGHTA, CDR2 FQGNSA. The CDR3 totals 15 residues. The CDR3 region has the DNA TGTGCCAGCAGCTTGACCATCAGGGAATACTACGAGCAGTACTTC. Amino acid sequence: CASSLTIREYYEQYF.

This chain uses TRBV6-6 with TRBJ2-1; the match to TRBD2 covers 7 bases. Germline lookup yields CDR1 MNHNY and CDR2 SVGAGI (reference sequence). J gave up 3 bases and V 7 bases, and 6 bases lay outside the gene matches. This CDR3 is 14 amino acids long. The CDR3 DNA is TGTGCCAGCACGGGCGGGAGCCACTACAATGAGCAGTTCTTC. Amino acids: CASTGGSHYNEQFF.

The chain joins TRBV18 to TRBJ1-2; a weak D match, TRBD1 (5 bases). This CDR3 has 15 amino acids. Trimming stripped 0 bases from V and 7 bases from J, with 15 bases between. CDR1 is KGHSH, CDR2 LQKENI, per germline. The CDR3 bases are TGTGCCAGCTCACCACCCGGCAGGGCCCAGACTGGCTACACCTTC. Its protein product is CASSPPGRAQTGYTF.

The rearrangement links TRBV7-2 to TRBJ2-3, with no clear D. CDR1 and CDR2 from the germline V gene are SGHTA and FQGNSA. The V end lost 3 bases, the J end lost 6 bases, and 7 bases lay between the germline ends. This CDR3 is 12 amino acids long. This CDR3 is CASSFYSDTQYF. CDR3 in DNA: TGTGCCAGCAGCTTCTACTCCGATACGCAGTATTTT.

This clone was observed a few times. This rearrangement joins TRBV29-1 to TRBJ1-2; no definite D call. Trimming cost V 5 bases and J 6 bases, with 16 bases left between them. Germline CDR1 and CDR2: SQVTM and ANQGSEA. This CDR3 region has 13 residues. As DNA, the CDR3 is TGCAGCGTTCACGATTGGCCCTACGATGGCTACACCTTC. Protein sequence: CSVHDWPYDGYTF.

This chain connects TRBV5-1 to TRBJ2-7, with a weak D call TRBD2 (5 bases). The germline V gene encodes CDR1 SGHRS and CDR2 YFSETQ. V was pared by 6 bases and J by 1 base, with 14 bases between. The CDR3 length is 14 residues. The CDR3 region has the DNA TGCGCCAGCACCTCTTCTACGGGATCCTACGAGCAGTACTTC. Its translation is CASTSSTGSYEQYF. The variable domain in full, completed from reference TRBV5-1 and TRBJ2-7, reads KAGVTQTPRYLIKTRGQQVTLSCSPISGHRSVSWYQQTPGQGLQFLFEYFSETQRNKGNFPGRFSGRQFSNSRSEMNVSTLELGDSALYLCASTSSTGSYEQYFGPGTRLTVT.

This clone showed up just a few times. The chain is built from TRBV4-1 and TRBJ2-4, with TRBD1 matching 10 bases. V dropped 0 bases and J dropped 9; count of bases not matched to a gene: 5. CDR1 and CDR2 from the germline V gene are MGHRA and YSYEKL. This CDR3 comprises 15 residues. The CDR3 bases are TGCGCCAGCAGCCAAGAGATGGGACAGGGGCGCATTCAGTACTTC. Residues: CASSQEMGQGRIQYF.

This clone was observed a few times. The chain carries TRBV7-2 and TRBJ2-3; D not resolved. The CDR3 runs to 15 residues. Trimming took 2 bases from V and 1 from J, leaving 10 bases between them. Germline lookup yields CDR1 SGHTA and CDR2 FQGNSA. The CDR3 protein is CASSLTPRGTDTQYF. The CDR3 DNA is TGTGCCAGCAGCTTAACCCCCCGTGGCACAGATACGCAGTATTTT.

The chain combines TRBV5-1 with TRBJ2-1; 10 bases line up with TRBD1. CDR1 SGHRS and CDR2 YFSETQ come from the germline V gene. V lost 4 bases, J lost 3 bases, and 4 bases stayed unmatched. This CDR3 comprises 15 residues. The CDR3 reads CASSEGTGDYNEQFF. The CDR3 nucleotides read TGCGCCAGCAGCGAAGGGACAGGGGACTACAATGAGCAGTTCTTC. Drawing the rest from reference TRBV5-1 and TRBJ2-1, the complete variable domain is KAGVTQTPRYLIKTRGQQVTLSCSPISGHRSVSWYQQTPGQGLQFLFEYFSETQRNKGNFPGRFSGRQFSNSRSEMNVSTLELGDSALYLCASSEGTGDYNEQFFGPGTRLTVL.

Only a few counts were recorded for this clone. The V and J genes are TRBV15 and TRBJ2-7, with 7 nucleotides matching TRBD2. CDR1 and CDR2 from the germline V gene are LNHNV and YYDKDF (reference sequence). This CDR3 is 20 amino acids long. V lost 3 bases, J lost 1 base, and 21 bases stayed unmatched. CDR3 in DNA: TGTGCCACCAGCAGGGCACCAGGGAGGAAAGGCGGGAGCTCGTCCTACGAGCAGTACTTC. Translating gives CATSRAPGRKGGSSSYEQYF.

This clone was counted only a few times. CDR3 in DNA: TGCGCCAGCAGCTCCCACGGACAGGGGGAGACCCAGTACTTC. It is translated as CASSSHGQGETQYF. The chain is built from TRBV5-1 and TRBJ2-5; 9 bases line up with TRBD1. The CDR3 runs 14 residues. The V gene end was trimmed by 3 bases and the J gene end by 5 bases; junction bases not matched to a gene: 5. Germline V gene lookup returns CDR1 SGHRS and CDR2 YFSETQ.

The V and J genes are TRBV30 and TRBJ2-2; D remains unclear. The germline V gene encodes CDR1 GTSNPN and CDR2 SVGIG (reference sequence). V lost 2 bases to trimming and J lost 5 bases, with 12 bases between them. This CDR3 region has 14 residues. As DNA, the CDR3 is TGTGCCTGGAGTTCTTCCGGCCTGACCGGGGAGCTGTTTTTT. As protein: CAWSSSGLTGELFF.

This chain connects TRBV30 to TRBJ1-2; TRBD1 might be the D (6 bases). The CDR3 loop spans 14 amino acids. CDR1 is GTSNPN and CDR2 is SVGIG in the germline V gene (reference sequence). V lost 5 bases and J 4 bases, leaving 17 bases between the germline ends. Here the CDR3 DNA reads TGTGCCTGGGGGACTCCACCAGGGGCCTATGGCTACACCTTC. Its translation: CAWGTPPGAYGYTF.

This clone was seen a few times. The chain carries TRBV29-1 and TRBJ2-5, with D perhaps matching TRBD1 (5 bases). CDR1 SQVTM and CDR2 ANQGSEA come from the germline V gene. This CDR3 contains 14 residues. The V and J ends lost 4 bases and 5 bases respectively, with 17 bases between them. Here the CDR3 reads CSVGGRLTSETQYF. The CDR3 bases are TGCAGCGTTGGGGGCCGGCTCACGAGTGAGACCCAGTACTTC. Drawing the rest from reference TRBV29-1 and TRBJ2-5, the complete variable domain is SAVISQKPSRDICQRGTSLTIQCQVDSQVTMMFWYRQQPGQSLTLIATANQGSEATYESGFVIDKFPISRPNLTFSTLTVSNMSPEDSSIYLCSVGGRLTSETQYFGPGTRLLVL.

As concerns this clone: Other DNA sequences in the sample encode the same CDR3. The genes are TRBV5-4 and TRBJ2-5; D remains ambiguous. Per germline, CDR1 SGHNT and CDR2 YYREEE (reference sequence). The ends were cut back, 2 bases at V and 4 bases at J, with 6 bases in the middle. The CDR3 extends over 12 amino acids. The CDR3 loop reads CASSLAGETQYF. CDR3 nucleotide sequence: TGTGCCAGCAGCTTAGCTGGAGAGACCCAGTACTTC.

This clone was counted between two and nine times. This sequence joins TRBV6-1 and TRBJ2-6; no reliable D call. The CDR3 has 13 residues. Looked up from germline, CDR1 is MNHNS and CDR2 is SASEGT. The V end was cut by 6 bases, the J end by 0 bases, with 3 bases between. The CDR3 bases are TGTGCCAGCAGGAGCTCTGGGGCCAACGTCCTGACTTTC. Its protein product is CASRSSGANVLTF.

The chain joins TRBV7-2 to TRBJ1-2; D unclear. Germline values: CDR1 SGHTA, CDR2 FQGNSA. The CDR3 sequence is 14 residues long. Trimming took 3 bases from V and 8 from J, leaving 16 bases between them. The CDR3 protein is CASSFQPKAGGYTF. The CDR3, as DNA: TGTGCCAGCAGCTTTCAACCAAAAGCGGGGGGCTACACCTTC.

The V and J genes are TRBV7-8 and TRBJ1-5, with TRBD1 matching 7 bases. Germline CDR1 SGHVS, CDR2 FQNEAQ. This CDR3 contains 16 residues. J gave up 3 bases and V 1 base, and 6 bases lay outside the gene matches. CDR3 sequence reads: CASSLEGAGVNQPQHF. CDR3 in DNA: TGTGCCAGCAGCTTAGAGGGGGCGGGAGTCAATCAGCCCCAGCATTTT.

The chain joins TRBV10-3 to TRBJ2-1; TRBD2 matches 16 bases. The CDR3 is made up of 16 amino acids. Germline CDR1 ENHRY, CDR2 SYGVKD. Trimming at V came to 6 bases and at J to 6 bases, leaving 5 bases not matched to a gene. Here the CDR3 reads CAISGTSGRDINEQFF. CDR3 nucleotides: TGTGCCATCAGCGGGACTAGCGGGAGGGACATCAATGAGCAGTTCTTC.

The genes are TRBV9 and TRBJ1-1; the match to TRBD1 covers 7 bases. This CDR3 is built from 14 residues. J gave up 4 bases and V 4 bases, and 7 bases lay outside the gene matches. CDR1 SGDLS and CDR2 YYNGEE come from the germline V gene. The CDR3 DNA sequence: TGTGCCAGCAGCTTCCGACAGGGAGGCACTGAAGCTTTCTTT. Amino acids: CASSFRQGGTEAFF.

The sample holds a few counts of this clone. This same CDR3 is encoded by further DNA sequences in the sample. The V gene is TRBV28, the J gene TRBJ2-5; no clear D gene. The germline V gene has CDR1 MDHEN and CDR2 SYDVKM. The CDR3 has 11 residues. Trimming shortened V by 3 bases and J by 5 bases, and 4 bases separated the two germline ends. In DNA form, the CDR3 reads TGTGCCAGCAGTTTTCGGGAGACCCAGTACTTC. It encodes CASSFRETQYF. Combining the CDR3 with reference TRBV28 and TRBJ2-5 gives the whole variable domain DVKVTQSSRYLVKRTGEKVFLECVQDMDHENMFWYRQDPGLGLRLIYFSYDVKMKEKGDIPEGYSVSREKKERFSLILESASTNQTSMYLCASSFRETQYFGPGTRLLVL.

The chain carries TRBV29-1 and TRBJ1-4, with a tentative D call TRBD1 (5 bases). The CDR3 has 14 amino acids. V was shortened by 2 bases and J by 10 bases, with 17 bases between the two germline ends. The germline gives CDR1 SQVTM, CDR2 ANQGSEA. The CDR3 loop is CSVEIDSKFRKLFF. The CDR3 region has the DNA TGCAGCGTTGAAATCGACAGTAAATTCCGAAAACTGTTTTTT.

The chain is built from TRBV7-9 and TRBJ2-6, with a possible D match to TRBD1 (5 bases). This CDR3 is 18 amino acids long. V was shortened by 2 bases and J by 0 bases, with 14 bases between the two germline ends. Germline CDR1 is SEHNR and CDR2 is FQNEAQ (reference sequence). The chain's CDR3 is CASSLRRQPSSGANVLTF. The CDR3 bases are TGTGCCAGCAGCTTAAGGAGACAGCCCAGCTCTGGGGCCAACGTCCTGACTTTC.

In DNA form, the CDR3 reads TGTGCCAGCAGCTATGACGGGACAGCTGAAGAGACCCAGTACTTC. This gives the protein CASSYDGTAEETQYF. This rearrangement joins TRBV5-4 to TRBJ2-5, with 7 bases fitting TRBD1. The length of the CDR3 is 15 residues. J was trimmed by 3 bases and V by 3 bases; bases with no gene match: 8. Germline CDR1 reads SGHNT; CDR2 reads YYREEE (reference sequence).

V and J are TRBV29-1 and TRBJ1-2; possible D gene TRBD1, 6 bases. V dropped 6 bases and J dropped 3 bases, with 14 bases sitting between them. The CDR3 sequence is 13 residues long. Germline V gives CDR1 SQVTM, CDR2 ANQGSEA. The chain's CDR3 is CSVGTYLDYGYTF. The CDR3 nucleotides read TGCAGCGTGGGGACATATTTGGACTATGGCTACACCTTC.

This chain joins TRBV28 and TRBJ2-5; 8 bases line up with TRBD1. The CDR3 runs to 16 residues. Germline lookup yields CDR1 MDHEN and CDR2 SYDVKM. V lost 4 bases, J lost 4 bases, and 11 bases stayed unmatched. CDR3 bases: TGTGCCAGCAGTTCCCCATTCGGACAGGGACGAGAGACCCAGTACTTC. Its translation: CASSSPFGQGRETQYF.

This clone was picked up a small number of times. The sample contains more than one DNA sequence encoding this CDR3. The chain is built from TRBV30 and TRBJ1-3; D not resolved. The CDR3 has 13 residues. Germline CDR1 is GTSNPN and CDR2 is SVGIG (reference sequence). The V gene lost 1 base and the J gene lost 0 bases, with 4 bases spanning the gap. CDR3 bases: TGTGCCTGGAGTGCTAGCTCTGGAAACACCATATATTTT. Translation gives CAWSASSGNTIYF.